What follows are 18 T cell receptor beta chains derived from one specimen sequenced in a study of T cells in Graves' hyperthyroidism and ophthalmopathy. The investigators amplified TCR beta CDR3 regions from RNA transcripts. TCR CDR3 underwent first-round RT-PCR with the HTBI primer set. A single record per CDR3 protein comes from TCRdb applying MiXCR to the multiplex PCR reads. The profile shows over 450,000 distinct CDR3 sequences, around 14% of them singletons. The sample taken for sequencing was blood. These receptors all come from a woman between 18 and 29 years old with Graves' hyperthyroidism.

The sample holds many counts of this clonotype. This chain joins TRBV11-2 and TRBJ2-1; 8 bases fit TRBD1. The ends lost 5 bases at V and 10 bases at J; junction bases unmatched: 13. Germline CDR1 and CDR2: SGHAT and FQNNGV. The CDR3 has 15 amino acids. The CDR3: CASSRGGQGNVEQFF. The CDR3 DNA sequence: TGTGCCAGCAGCCGAGGCGGACAGGGAAACGTGGAGCAGTTCTTC.

This clonotype was detected many times. V and J are TRBV12-3 or TRBV12-4 and TRBJ2-4, with 8 bases aligning to TRBD1. The junction had 9 bases not matched to a gene; V was cut back by 7 bases and J by 7 bases. The CDR3 is 14 residues long. This CDR3 is CASTPTGGFNIQYF. For the CDR3, the DNA is TGTGCCAGCACCCCAACAGGGGGTTTTAACATTCAGTACTTC.

This clonotype was seen many times. The chain joins TRBV18 to TRBJ2-1; possible D gene TRBD1, 5 bases. The CDR3 loop spans 15 amino acids. The V gene's germline CDR1 is KGHSH and CDR2 LQKENI. V lost 6 bases, J lost 3 bases, and 15 bases lay in between. This chain's CDR3 is CASSPESGNYNEQFF. In nucleotides, the CDR3 is TGTGCCAGCTCGCCCGAGTCAGGGAACTACAATGAGCAGTTCTTC. The full variable domain, completed using reference TRBV18 and TRBJ2-1, is NAGVMQNPRHLVRRRGQEARLRCSPMKGHSHVYWYRQLPEEGLKFMVYLQKENIIDESGMPKERFSAEFPKEGPSILRIQQVVRGDSAAYFCASSPESGNYNEQFFGPGTRLTVL.

This clonotype was counted once. V gene TRBV29-1 combines with J gene TRBJ1-2; the D gene is possibly TRBD1 (5 bases). There are 13 residues in the CDR3. The germline CDR1 and CDR2 sequences are SQVTM and ANQGSEA. As DNA, the CDR3 is TGCACCGGATCCGGGGCCAGCCCCGATGGCTACACCTTC. This translates into CTGSGASPDGYTF.

This clonotype has just a few counts. The J gene is TRBJ1-1, the V gene TRBV7-6; D unresolved. V lost 3 bases and J lost 4, with 9 bases in between. The germline CDR1 and CDR2 sequences are SGHVS and FNYEAQ. The CDR3 spans 13 residues. The CDR3 DNA is TGTGCCAGCAGCTTCGAGGAGGTCACTGAAGCTTTCTTT. It yields the protein CASSFEEVTEAFF.

This clonotype was detected ten times or more. The chain carries TRBV20-1 and TRBJ1-2; 9 bases agree with TRBD1. Germline V gene sequence: CDR1 DFQATT, CDR2 SNEGSKA (reference sequence). The J segment lost 8 bases and the V segment lost 5 bases, leaving 12 bases of the junction unmatched. The CDR3 is made up of 14 amino acids. The CDR3 reads CSAYRDREPEGYTF. The DNA of the CDR3 is TGCAGTGCTTACCGGGACAGGGAGCCGGAAGGCTACACCTTC.

In this sample, this clonotype turned up many times. The chain uses TRBV25-1 and TRBJ2-6; D may be TRBD1 (5 bases). CDR1 is MGHDK, CDR2 SYGVNS, per germline. The V end was cut by 2 bases, the J end by 10 bases, with 12 bases between. The CDR3 totals 14 residues. The CDR3 region is CASSEVGKGNVLTF. Written as DNA, the CDR3 is TGTGCCAGCAGTGAAGTGGGTAAGGGGAACGTCCTGACTTTC.

The CDR3 coding sequence is TGCAGTGCTAGAGATTCAGGGGGCTTGAACATTCAGTACTTC. This translates into CSARDSGGLNIQYF. The V gene is TRBV20-1, the J gene TRBJ2-4, with 8 positions matching TRBD1. Trimming cost V 0 bases and J 7 bases; bases outside gene matches: 5. The CDR3 extends over 14 amino acids. Per germline, CDR1 DFQATT and CDR2 SNEGSKA (reference sequence).

The sample holds many counts of this clonotype. This rearrangement joins TRBV10-2 to TRBJ2-7; maybe TRBD1 (6 bases). Per germline, CDR1 WSHSY and CDR2 SAAADI. This CDR3 has 13 residues. The V end lost 7 bases, the J end lost 2 bases, and 12 bases lay between the germline ends. The CDR3 DNA sequence: TGCGCCAGCATCGGGACACTGACCTACGAGCAGTACTTC. Amino acid sequence: CASIGTLTYEQYF.

The rearrangement joins TRBV7-9 to TRBJ1-2, with 9 bases fitting TRBD1. The CDR3 runs 16 residues. J was trimmed by 1 base and V by 5 bases; bases with no gene match: 8. From germline, CDR1 is SEHNR and CDR2 FQNEAQ (reference sequence). CDR3 nucleotide sequence: TGTGCCAGCAGCCCACCCCCGGGACAGGGTAACTATGGCTACACCTTC. This codes for CASSPPPGQGNYGYTF. Full variable domain (remainder filled in from reference TRBV7-9 and TRBJ1-2): DTGVSQNPRHKITKRGQNVTFRCDPISEHNRLYWYRQTLGQGPEFLTYFQNEAQLEKSRLLSDRFSAERPKGSFSTLEIQRTEQGDSAMYLCASSPPPGQGNYGYTFGSGTRLTVV.

In its sample, this clonotype was seen many times. The chain couples TRBV3-1 to TRBJ2-5; a weak D match, TRBD1 (5 bases). V lost 5 bases and J lost 5, with 12 bases in between. The V gene's germline CDR1 is LGHDT and CDR2 YNNKEL (reference sequence). CDR3 length: 13 amino acids. The CDR3 DNA follows: TGTGCCAGCAGCGGGGCAGCGCGGGAGACCCAGTACTTC. This sequence encodes CASSGAARETQYF.

This clonotype was found once. This chain connects TRBV14 to TRBJ1-1, with unresolved D. Germline values: CDR1 SGHDN, CDR2 FVKESK. The CDR3 runs to 13 residues. V lost 8 bases, J lost 0 bases, and 10 bases lay in between. CDR3 region: CASQNRMNTEAFF. CDR3 bases: TGTGCCAGCCAAAATCGGATGAACACTGAAGCTTTCTTT.

This clonotype was recorded at least ten times. The chain is built from TRBV19 and TRBJ2-5, with D possibly being TRBD1 (6 bases). Germline assignment: CDR1 LNHDA and CDR2 SQIVND (reference sequence). The CDR3 spans 13 residues. Trimming cost V 3 bases and J 5 bases, with 10 bases left between them. CDR3 in amino acids: CASSMGRGETQYF. CDR3 DNA sequence: TGTGCCAGTAGTATGGGCAGGGGCGAGACCCAGTACTTC.

This clonotype has a count of ten or more. V usage is TRBV4-1 and J usage is TRBJ1-4; a possible D gene is TRBD1 (5 bases). Looked up from germline, CDR1 is MGHRA and CDR2 is YSYEKL. The V gene lost 3 bases and the J gene lost 8 bases, with 19 bases spanning the gap. CDR3 size: 16 residues. In DNA, the CDR3 is TGCGCCAGCAGCCAGGGCTCCCGGGACCTATTCGAAAAACTGTTTTTT. Residues: CASSQGSRDLFEKLFF.

This clonotype was seen at least ten times. The rearrangement joins TRBV3-1 to TRBJ2-3; 12 bases agree with TRBD2. This CDR3 is built from 16 residues. The V segment lost 1 base and the J segment 4 bases; nucleotides outside the gene matches: 3. Germline V gives CDR1 LGHDT, CDR2 YNNKEL (reference sequence). DNA for the CDR3: TGTGCCAGCAGCCAAGCGCTAGCGGGAGGGCCAGATACGCAGTATTTT. It specifies CASSQALAGGPDTQYF.

This clonotype showed up just a few times. V is TRBV18 and J is TRBJ1-5, with a weak D call TRBD1 (6 bases). The germline V gene encodes CDR1 KGHSH and CDR2 LQKENI. V lost 2 bases and J lost 1, with 9 bases in between. The CDR3 sequence is 15 residues long. CDR3 DNA sequence: TGTGCCAGCTCACCAAGGACAGCAAGCAATCAGCCCCAGCATTTT. Its translation is CASSPRTASNQPQHF.

This clonotype occurred a few times. The V call is TRBV29-1, the J call TRBJ2-1, with 10 positions matching TRBD2. J lost 8 bases, V lost 6 bases, and 4 bases had no gene match. Germline V gene data show CDR1 as SQVTM and CDR2 as ANQGSEA. The CDR3 has 12 amino acids. CDR3 sequence reads: CSVEREGHEQFF. DNA for the CDR3: TGCAGCGTCGAGCGGGAGGGCCATGAGCAGTTCTTC.

The chain is built from TRBV29-1 and TRBJ2-1; 7 nucleotides line up with TRBD2. CDR1 and CDR2 (germline): SQVTM, ANQGSEA. This CDR3 has 13 amino acids. CDR3 coding DNA: TGCAGGGGGGGGGGACTTTTCTACAATGAGCAGTTCTTC. The encoded protein is CRGGGLFYNEQFF.